Listed below are T cell receptor beta chains from one sample, sequenced in a study of blood T cells in healthy people across ages. MiXCR was run by TCRdb on the 5' RACE reads, yielding one entry per CDR3 protein. Counted here are more than 900,000 distinct CDR3 sequences, roughly 29% occurring once; the ten biggest clones make up approximately 10%. The same sample was also used in a study of T cells of mothers and their children.

Sequenced sample: blood. The receptors come from a woman between 40 and 55 years old in good health. Both conserved end residues are part of each CDR3. A D gene is named only where the DNA matches it firmly. The size of a clone is reported for some rows only, either as once, few or many, or as a class for expanded clones.

D gene	clone size	J gene	V gene	CDR3 DNA	CDR3 protein
-	-	TRBJ2-3	TRBV7-2	TGTGCCAGCAGCCAAAACGGAAAAGATACGCAGTATTTT	CASSQNGKDTQYF
-	many	TRBJ2-5	TRBV29-1	TGCAGCGTTGAAGATCGGGAGCCGCGCAAGACCCAGTACTTC	CSVEDREPRKTQYF
-	-	TRBJ1-1	TRBV6-2/TRBV6-3	TGTGCCAGCAGTTACTTGGGAGCTCCTGAAGCTTTCTTT	CASSYLGAPEAFF
-	-	TRBJ1-4	TRBV5-1	TGCGCCAGCAGCCCCCGGGAGGCAACTAATGAAAAACTGTTTTTT	CASSPREATNEKLFF
-	many	TRBJ2-5	TRBV7-3	TGTGCCAGCAGCTTAACCTTAGAGGAGACCCAGTACTTC	CASSLTLEETQYF
TRBD1	-	TRBJ1-2	TRBV20-1	TGCAGTGCTACAACAGGGGTATCGAACTATGGCTACACCTTC	CSATTGVSNYGYTF
TRBD2	-	TRBJ2-7	TRBV7-9	TGTGCCAGCAGCCGGGGACTAGGGGGGCAGAGACGAGACGAGCAGTACTTC	CASSRGLGGQRRDEQYF
-	-	TRBJ1-1	TRBV11-2	TGTGCCAGCAGCTTGGGGGACTGGGAGAGCACTGAAGCTTTCTTT	CASSLGDWESTEAFF
-	-	TRBJ2-7	TRBV4-1	TGCGCCAGCAGCCAAGTAGGGCTCGGGGAGCAGTACTTC	CASSQVGLGEQYF
-	-	TRBJ1-2	TRBV2	TGTGCCAGCAGTGAACGGGGGGCAGACTATGGCTACACCTTC	CASSERGADYGYTF
-	many	TRBJ2-5	TRBV4-1	TGCGCCAGCAGCCAAGATTGGGCTAGTTCGGTGGAGACCCAGTACTTC	CASSQDWASSVETQYF
TRBD2	few	TRBJ2-7	TRBV4-1	TGCGCCAGCAGCCAAGAAATACTAGCGGGGGGCCGGAGCTCCTACAATGAGCAGTACTTC	CASSQEILAGGRSSYNEQYF
TRBD2	-	TRBJ2-3	TRBV9	TGTGCCAGCAGCTATCTCGGGGGGGTAAAGACAGATACGCAGTATTTT	CASSYLGGVKTDTQYF
-	many	TRBJ2-1	TRBV5-1	TGCGCCAGCAGCTTGGCGCGAAGTCAGAATGAGCAGTTCTTC	CASSLARSQNEQFF
-	-	TRBJ2-7	TRBV6-2/TRBV6-3	TGTGCCAGCAGCTTAATGGGGACCAGCTCCTACGAGCAGTACTTC	CASSLMGTSSYEQYF
TRBD1	-	TRBJ2-1	TRBV6-5	TGTGCCAGCAGTCCGACAGGGGGCCAAGAGACCCAGTTCTTC	CASSPTGGQETQFF
TRBD1	few	TRBJ2-3	TRBV20-1	TGCAGTGCTGCGGACAGGGGCTTTTTCACGGATACGCAGTATTTT	CSAADRGFFTDTQYF
-	-	TRBJ1-5	TRBV24-1	TGTGCCACCAGTGGATCCGGGGTGGGCAATCAGCCCCAGCATTTT	CATSGSGVGNQPQHF
TRBD1	-	TRBJ2-1	TRBV20-1	TGCAGTGGAACGACAGGGGGGATCTACAATGAGCAGTTCTTC	CSGTTGGIYNEQFF
-	once	TRBJ1-5	TRBV21-1	TGTGCCAGCAGCAAAGTTGGCGGGAGCCATGGCAATCAGCCCCAGCATTTT	CASSKVGGSHGNQPQHF
-	-	TRBJ2-2	TRBV15	TGTGCCACCAGCTGGGGGGTTACGAACACCGGGGAGCTGTTTTTT	CATSWGVTNTGELFF
TRBD2	few	TRBJ2-2	TRBV7-2	TGTGCCAGCAGCTTAGAAGGCGGGAGAAACACCGGGGAGCTGTTTTTT	CASSLEGGRNTGELFF
TRBD1	-	TRBJ2-5	TRBV7-2	TGTGCCAGCAGCAAAAGGGGGCCGGGAGAGACCCAGTACTTC	CASSKRGPGETQYF
TRBD2	-	TRBJ2-1	TRBV7-9	TGTGCCAGCAGTTATCATAGCGGGGGGGACTACAATGAGCAGTTCTTC	CASSYHSGGDYNEQFF
TRBD1	-	TRBJ2-7	TRBV18	TGTGCCAGCTCGGAACCCGACAGGGTAATCCTCAATGAGCAGTACTTC	CASSEPDRVILNEQYF
-	few	TRBJ2-7	TRBV20-1	TGCAGTGCTCCCAGTCCCCCCCCGGGGAGCTCCTACGAGCAGTACTTC	CSAPSPPPGSSYEQYF
-	once	TRBJ2-1	TRBV19	TGTGCCAGTAGTATGGTCCGACATACTAACAATGAGCAGTTCTTC	CASSMVRHTNNEQFF
-	-	TRBJ2-2	TRBV25-1	TGTGCCAGCAGTGATCACAGGGAGTATCGCGGGGAGCTGTTTTTT	CASSDHREYRGELFF
TRBD1	many	TRBJ2-4	TRBV6-6	TGTGCCAGCACAGGGGGCGGTTTTGCCAAAAACATTCAGTACTTC	CASTGGGFAKNIQYF
-	many	TRBJ1-5	TRBV28	TGTGCCAGCAGTTATCGGCAGGGGAATCAGCCCCAGCATTTT	CASSYRQGNQPQHF
TRBD1	few	TRBJ2-1	TRBV3-1	TGTGCCAGCAGCCACAACAGGGGTTCTAGCGAGCAGTTCTTC	CASSHNRGSSEQFF
-	-	TRBJ2-6	TRBV3-1	TGTGCCAGCAGTGACAAGGTGGGCCTCGGGGCCAACGTCCTGACTTTC	CASSDKVGLGANVLTF
-	-	TRBJ2-1	TRBV9	TGTGCCAGCAGCGCGGACTGGGGGACCTACAATGAGCAGTTCTTC	CASSADWGTYNEQFF
TRBD2	-	TRBJ2-1	TRBV5-1	TGCGCCAGCAAGGGGTTGACGGGAGCGGGGGATCCCTACAATGAGCAGTTCTTC	CASKGLTGAGDPYNEQFF
TRBD1	-	TRBJ2-1	TRBV15	TGTGCCACCAGCCCGGGACAGACCTACAATGAGCAGTTCTTC	CATSPGQTYNEQFF
TRBD2	few	TRBJ2-3	TRBV5-1	TGCGCCAGCAGCTTGGTGATAGCGGGGGGCAATACGCAGTATTTT	CASSLVIAGGNTQYF
-	-	TRBJ1-1	TRBV3-1	TGTGCCAGCAGCCCCCTTTTGGGCAAGGGAAGGGGGATGAACACTGAAGCTTTCTTT	CASSPLLGKGRGMNTEAFF
-	-	TRBJ2-5	TRBV3-1	TGTGCCAGCAGCCAAGATGTCGTTCGGCGAGAGACCCAGTACTTC	CASSQDVVRRETQYF
-	-	TRBJ1-5	TRBV7-9	TGTGCCAGCAGCTTAGACGGGTGGGTTCAGCCCCAGCATTTT	CASSLDGWVQPQHF
TRBD1	few	TRBJ2-7	TRBV14	TGTGCCAGCAGCCAAGAAACAGGGGTTCACGAGCAGTACTTC	CASSQETGVHEQYF